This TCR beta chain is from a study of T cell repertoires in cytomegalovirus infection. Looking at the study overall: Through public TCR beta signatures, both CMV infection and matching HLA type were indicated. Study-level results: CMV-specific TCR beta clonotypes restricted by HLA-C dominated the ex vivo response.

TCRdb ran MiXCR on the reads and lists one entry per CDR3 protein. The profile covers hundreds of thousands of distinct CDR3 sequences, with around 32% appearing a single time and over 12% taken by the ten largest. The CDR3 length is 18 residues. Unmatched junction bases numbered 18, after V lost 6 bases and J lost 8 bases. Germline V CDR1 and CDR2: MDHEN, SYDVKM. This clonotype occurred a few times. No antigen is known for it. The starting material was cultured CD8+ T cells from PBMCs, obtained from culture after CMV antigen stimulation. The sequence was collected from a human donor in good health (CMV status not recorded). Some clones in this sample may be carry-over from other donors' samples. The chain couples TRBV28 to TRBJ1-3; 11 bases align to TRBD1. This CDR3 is CASSRTGGPRTLDDTIYF. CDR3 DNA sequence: TGTGCCAGCAGCCGGACAGGGGGCCCCCGGACCCTCGACGACACCATATATTTT.